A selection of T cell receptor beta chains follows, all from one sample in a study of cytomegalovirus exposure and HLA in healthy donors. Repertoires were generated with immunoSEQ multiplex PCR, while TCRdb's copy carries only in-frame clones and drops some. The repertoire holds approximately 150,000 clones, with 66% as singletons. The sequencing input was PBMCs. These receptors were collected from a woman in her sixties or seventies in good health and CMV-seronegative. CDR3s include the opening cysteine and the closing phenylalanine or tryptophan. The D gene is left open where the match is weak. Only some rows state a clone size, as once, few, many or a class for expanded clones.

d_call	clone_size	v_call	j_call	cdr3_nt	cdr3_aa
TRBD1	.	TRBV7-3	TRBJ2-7	TGTGCCAGCAGCTCCCGGACAGGCTACGAGCAGTACTTC	CASSSRTGYEQYF
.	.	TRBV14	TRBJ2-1	TGTGCCAGCAGCCAATATCAACTTGGACAGAAGGAGTTCTTC	CASSQYQLGQKEFF
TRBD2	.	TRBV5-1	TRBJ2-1	TGCGCCAGCAGCCCTGGACTAGCGAATAACAATGAGCAGTTCTTC	CASSPGLANNNEQFF
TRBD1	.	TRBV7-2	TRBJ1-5	TGTGCCAGCAGCCCGGGGACAGGGGGACAGCCCCAGCATTTT	CASSPGTGGQPQHF
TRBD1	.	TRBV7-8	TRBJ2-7	TGTGCCAGCAGCTTAGCGCAGAGTGTAGGGGGCATCTCCTACGAGCAGTACTTC	CASSLAQSVGGISYEQYF
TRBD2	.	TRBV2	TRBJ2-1	TGTGCCAGCAGTGAAGAGGGCTGGGGACTAGCGGATTACAATGAGCAGTTCTTC	CASSEEGWGLADYNEQFF
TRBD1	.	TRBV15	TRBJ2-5	TGTGCCACCAGCGGAATAGGACAGGGAGAGGAGACCCAGTACTTC	CATSGIGQGEETQYF
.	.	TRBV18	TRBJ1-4	TGTGCCAGCTCACCCAGCGTTGAAAAACTGTTTTTT	CASSPSVEKLFF
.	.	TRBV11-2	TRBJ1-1	TGTGCCAGCAGTCAACTTGGGAACACTGAAGCTTTCTTT	CASSQLGNTEAFF
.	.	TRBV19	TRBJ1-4	TGTGCCAGTAGACTAAGACCCGGAGGTGAAAAACTGTTTTTT	CASRLRPGGEKLFF
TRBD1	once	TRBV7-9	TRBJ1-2	TGTGCCAGCAGCTTCGGGACAGGGGATGGCTACACCTTC	CASSFGTGDGYTF
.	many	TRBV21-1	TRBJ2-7	TGTGCCAGCAGCTTGGGTAGCGGGAGGGCAAGGTACGAGCAGTACTTC	CASSLGSGRARYEQYF
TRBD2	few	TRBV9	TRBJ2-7	TGTGCCAGCAGCCCAGGACTAGCGGGGGGTGGGGCCTACGAGCAGTACTTC	CASSPGLAGGGAYEQYF
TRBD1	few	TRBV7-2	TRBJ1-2	TGTGCCAGCAGCCCACAGGGGGGCGGCTACACCTTC	CASSPQGGGYTF
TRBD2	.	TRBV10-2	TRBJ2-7	TGCGCCAGCCGGCGGGAGGGCCTTTTCGAGCAGTACTTC	CASRREGLFEQYF
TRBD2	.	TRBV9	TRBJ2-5	TGTGCCAGCAGCGTAGGCCTAGCGGAAGAGACCCAGTACTTC	CASSVGLAEETQYF
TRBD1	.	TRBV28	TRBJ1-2	TGTGCCAGCAGTTTAAAGTTCCGGACAGGGGGTACTTATGGCTACACCTTC	CASSLKFRTGGTYGYTF
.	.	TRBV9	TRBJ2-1	TGTGCCAGCAGCGCCCTAGCTAATGAGCAGTTCTTC	CASSALANEQFF
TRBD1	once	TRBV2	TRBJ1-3	TGTGCCAGCGCGGACAGGGGGATAGGAAACACCATATATTTT	CASADRGIGNTIYF
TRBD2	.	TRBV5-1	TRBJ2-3	TGCGCCAGCAGCTTGACGGCTAGCGGGAGCGCTCGCACAGATACGCAGTATTTT	CASSLTASGSARTDTQYF
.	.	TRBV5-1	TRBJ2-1	TGCGCCAGCAGCTTGACCTGGACATCGGGCGGTGAGCAGTTCTTC	CASSLTWTSGGEQFF
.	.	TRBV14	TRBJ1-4	TGTGCCAGCAGCCAAGATAGGCGACGCGGACTGTTTTTT	CASSQDRRRGLFF
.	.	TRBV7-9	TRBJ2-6	TGTGCCAGCACCTACGGGGTTCTCGTCCTGACTTTC	CASTYGVLVLTF
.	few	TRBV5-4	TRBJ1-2	TGTGCCAGCAGCGGCGGGACTCTCTATGGCTACACCTTC	CASSGGTLYGYTF
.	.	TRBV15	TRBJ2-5	TGTGCCACGAAGCTATTCGCAGGGTTACGGGAGACCCAGTACTTC	CATKLFAGLRETQYF
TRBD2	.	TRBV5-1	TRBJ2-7	TGCGCCAGCAGCCTAATGACTAGCGGGGTGAGCTCCTACGAGCAGTACTTC	CASSLMTSGVSSYEQYF
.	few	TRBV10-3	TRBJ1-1	TGTGCCATCAGTGTCAACCCGGGACTCACTGAAGCTTTCTTT	CAISVNPGLTEAFF
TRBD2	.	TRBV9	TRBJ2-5	TGTGCCAGCAGCGTACTAGCGGGGGGTCAAGAGACCCAGTACTTC	CASSVLAGGQETQYF
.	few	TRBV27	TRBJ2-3	TGTGCCAGCAGTTACGGCAGGGGCACAGATACGCAGTATTTT	CASSYGRGTDTQYF
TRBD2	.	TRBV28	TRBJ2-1	TGTGCCAGCTCCCGGCCGGGACTAGCGGGAGGGACTCGTTACAATGAGCAGTTCTTC	CASSRPGLAGGTRYNEQFF
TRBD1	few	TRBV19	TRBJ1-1	TGTGCCAGTAGTGCCACAGGGGTTTGGGGCACTGAAGCTTTCTTT	CASSATGVWGTEAFF
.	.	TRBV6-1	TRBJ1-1	TGTGCCAGCAGTGACCACCAGCGGCGTACTGAAGCTTTCTTT	CASSDHQRRTEAFF
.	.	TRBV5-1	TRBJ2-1	TGCGCCAGCAGCCTGGACGGTGCCTCCTACAATGAGCAGTTCTTC	CASSLDGASYNEQFF
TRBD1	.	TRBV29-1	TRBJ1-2	TGCAGCGCGGACAGGGGGACCTATGGCTACACCTTC	CSADRGTYGYTF
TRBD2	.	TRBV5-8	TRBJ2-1	TGTGCCAGCAGCCCTACTAGCGGGGCTAACAATGAGCAGTTCTTC	CASSPTSGANNEQFF
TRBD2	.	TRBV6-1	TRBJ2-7	TGTGCCAGCAGTGAAGGCCCTCTAGCGGGAGGTATCGAGCAGTACTTC	CASSEGPLAGGIEQYF
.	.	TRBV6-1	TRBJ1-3	TGTGCCAGCGGCCCTCAGGGGTCCACCATATATTTT	CASGPQGSTIYF
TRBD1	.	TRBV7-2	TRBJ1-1	TGTGCCAGCAGCTCCGGGGGTCAGGGGGGCACTGAAGCTTTCTTT	CASSSGGQGGTEAFF
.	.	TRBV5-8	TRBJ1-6	TGTGCCAGCAGCTTGTCGGCAGGGCCTTCGACACCCCTCCACTTT	CASSLSAGPSTPLHF
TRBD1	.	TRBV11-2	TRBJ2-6	TGTGCCAGCAGCACCCAGGGGGCTTCTGGGGCCAACGTCCTGACTTTC	CASSTQGASGANVLTF
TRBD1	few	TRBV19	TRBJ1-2	TGTGCCAGTAGTATGGCCAGGGGGCTAGACCCGGATGGCTACACCTTC	CASSMARGLDPDGYTF
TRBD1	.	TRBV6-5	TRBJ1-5	TGTGCCAGCAGTGTTAGGACAGGGGGCGTTCAGCCCCAGCATTTT	CASSVRTGGVQPQHF
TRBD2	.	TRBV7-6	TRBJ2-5	TGTGCCAGCAGCTTACTAAGCGGGAGGGGAGGAGAGACCCAGTACTTC	CASSLLSGRGGETQYF
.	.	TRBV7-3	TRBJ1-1	TGTGCCAGCAGCCCGGGAGGGTTTGACACTGAAGCTTTCTTT	CASSPGGFDTEAFF
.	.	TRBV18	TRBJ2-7	TGTGCCAGCTCACCTTCAATAGACATAGGACACTCCTACGAGCAGTACTTC	CASSPSIDIGHSYEQYF
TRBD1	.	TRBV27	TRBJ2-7	TGTGCCAGCAGTCCCGACAGGGGGTCAACCTACGAGCAGTACTTC	CASSPDRGSTYEQYF